The 16 T cell receptor beta chains given below trace back to one sample, sequenced in a study of identical twins. TCRdb reprocessed the 5' RACE reads with MiXCR, giving one entry per CDR3 protein. The profile shows hundreds of thousands of distinct CDR3 sequences, roughly 6% of them singletons. What was sequenced was naive T cells sorted from blood. Receptor source: a man between 18 and 29 years old in good health.

This clonotype came up many times. The chain links TRBV29-1 to TRBJ2-2; no firm D call. From germline, CDR1 is SQVTM and CDR2 ANQGSEA. Trimming removed 3 bases at V and 5 bases at J, with 10 bases between. The CDR3 covers 13 residues. The CDR3 loop is CSVDPWTTGELFF. CDR3 nucleotides: TGCAGCGTTGATCCGTGGACGACCGGGGAGCTGTTTTTT.

This clonotype was detected a few times. V gene TRBV29-1 combines with J gene TRBJ1-1; no clear D gene. The CDR3 totals 12 residues. V was shortened by 6 bases and J by 4 bases, with 12 bases between the two germline ends. The germline gives CDR1 SQVTM, CDR2 ANQGSEA. The CDR3 sequence is CSVGLGVTEAFF. The CDR3 nucleotides read TGCAGCGTGGGCTTGGGCGTCACTGAAGCTTTCTTT.

This clonotype was seen at least ten times. This chain joins TRBV21-1 and TRBJ1-5. TRBV21-1 has pseudogene status. The CDR3 has 12 amino acids. The chain's CDR3 is CASSNGNQPQHF. In DNA, the CDR3 is TGTGCCAGCAGCAACGGGAATCAGCCCCAGCATTTT.

This clonotype was counted ten times or more. The genes are TRBV20-1 and TRBJ2-3; 7 positions agree with TRBD2. Per germline, CDR1 DFQATT and CDR2 SNEGSKA (reference sequence). V shed 0 bases, J shed 4 bases, and the junction held 7 bases outside the gene matches. The CDR3 spans 15 residues. CDR3 sequence: CSARDRVSGADTQYF. For the CDR3, the DNA is TGCAGTGCTAGAGATCGGGTCAGCGGGGCAGATACGCAGTATTTT.

This clonotype occurred many times. The J gene is TRBJ1-3, the V gene TRBV20-1; D is uncertain. The CDR3 runs to 10 residues. CDR1 and CDR2 (germline): DFQATT, SNEGSKA (reference sequence). V lost 1 base and J 8 bases, leaving 3 bases between the germline ends. Written as DNA, the CDR3 is TGCAGTGCTAGAGGGGACACCATATATTTT. It specifies CSARGDTIYF.

The sample holds many counts of this clonotype. V is TRBV5-1 and J is TRBJ2-2; D ambiguous. V shed 4 bases and J shed 0 bases, with 7 bases lying between them. Germline V gene sequence: CDR1 SGHRS, CDR2 YFSETQ. The CDR3 covers 14 residues. CDR3 loop: CASSPAANTGELFF. DNA for the CDR3: TGCGCCAGCAGCCCGGCAGCGAACACCGGGGAGCTGTTTTTT.

This clonotype was counted many times. The chain couples TRBV10-3 to TRBJ1-2, with D unclear. Deletions cut 4 bases from V and 8 bases from J, with 14 bases between. Germline CDR1 and CDR2: ENHRY and SYGVKD. The CDR3 contains 13 residues. CDR3 residues: CAISVGQAGGYTF. CDR3 sequence (DNA): TGTGCCATCAGTGTCGGGCAGGCTGGGGGCTACACCTTC.

Only a few counts were recorded for this clonotype. V is TRBV18 and J is TRBJ2-1; D is possibly TRBD1 (5 bases). The V end lost 4 bases, the J end lost 7 bases, and 8 bases lay between the germline ends. The CDR3 totals 12 residues. CDR1 and CDR2 (germline): KGHSH, LQKENI. The CDR3 region has the DNA TGTGCCAGCTCACGCAGGGTGAATGAGCAGTTCTTC. Protein sequence: CASSRRVNEQFF.

The chain has TRBV20-1 and TRBJ2-7; D possibly corresponds to TRBD2 (5 bases). V lost 6 bases to trimming and J lost 7 bases, with 25 bases between them. The CDR3 contains 15 residues. Germline assignment: CDR1 DFQATT and CDR2 SNEGSKA (reference sequence). CDR3 nucleotide sequence: TGCAGTGCCTATACAACTTTGACGGGAACGGGGGAGCAGTACTTC. Translating gives CSAYTTLTGTGEQYF.

This clonotype was recorded at least ten times. In nucleotides, the CDR3 is TGTGCCACCAGCAGACCCCGGGACAGGAAAGAGACCCAGTACTTC. This encodes CATSRPRDRKETQYF. This chain joins TRBV15 and TRBJ2-5; 8 bases match TRBD1. Germline trimming cut 2 bases from V and 3 bases from J; bases unmatched to any gene: 5. CDR3 length equals 15 residues. CDR1 and CDR2 (germline): LNHNV, YYDKDF (reference sequence).

In this sample, this clonotype turned up a few times. The V and J genes are TRBV20-1 and TRBJ2-5; D is uncertain. The V and J ends lost 3 bases and 1 base respectively, with 15 bases between them. Germline V lookup: CDR1 DFQATT, CDR2 SNEGSKA (reference sequence). The CDR3 contains 15 residues. The CDR3 sequence is CSARTDGRFQETQYF. The CDR3 nucleotides read TGCAGTGCTAGGACGGATGGACGGTTCCAAGAGACCCAGTACTTC.

The chain uses TRBV5-5 and TRBJ2-3; unclear D gene. CDR1 and CDR2 from the germline V gene are SGHKS and YYEKEE (reference sequence). This CDR3 spans 15 amino acids. V was trimmed by 2 bases and J by 2 bases, leaving 12 bases between them. The CDR3 spells CASSFLETHTDTQYF. In DNA form, the CDR3 reads TGTGCCAGCAGCTTTCTAGAAACTCACACAGATACGCAGTATTTT. The full variable domain, with the rest looked up from reference TRBV5-5 and TRBJ2-3, is DAGVTQSPTHLIKTRGQQVTLRCSPISGHKSVSWYQQVLGQGPQFIFQYYEKEERGRGNFPDRFSARQFPNYSSELNVNALLLGDSALYLCASSFLETHTDTQYFGPGTRLTVL.

The genes are TRBV28 and TRBJ1-3; D remains unclear. The CDR3 has 14 residues. V was trimmed by 6 bases and J by 7 bases, leaving 16 bases between them. Germline V gene sequence: CDR1 MDHEN, CDR2 SYDVKM. CDR3 coding DNA: TGTGCCAGCAGCCCACGGACGGGTTGGAACACCATATATTTT. Translating gives CASSPRTGWNTIYF.

This clonotype was picked up many times. The chain links TRBV5-6 to TRBJ2-5; D is uncertain. CDR1 is SGHDT, CDR2 YYEEEE, per germline. The CDR3 is 13 amino acids. V lost 2 bases to trimming and J lost 0 bases, with 5 bases between them. CDR3 residues: CASSLEDQETQYF. As DNA, the CDR3 is TGTGCCAGCAGCTTAGAGGACCAAGAGACCCAGTACTTC.

The chain has TRBV6-5 and TRBJ1-2; D not certain. Deletions cut 6 bases from V and 7 bases from J, with 9 bases between. This CDR3 contains 11 residues. Germline CDR1 reads MNHEY; CDR2 reads SVGAGI. The CDR3 protein is CASRYGLGYTF. Written as DNA, the CDR3 is TGTGCCAGCAGATACGGGCTTGGCTACACCTTC.

This clonotype was observed at least ten times. The gene calls are TRBV5-1 and TRBJ2-3; TRBD1 is a possible D gene (6 bases). V shed 7 bases and J shed 3 bases, with 9 bases lying between them. Germline CDR1 is SGHRS and CDR2 is YFSETQ. The CDR3 has 12 amino acids. CDR3 sequence: CASYRATDTQYF. The CDR3 DNA reads as TGCGCCAGCTACAGGGCGACAGATACGCAGTATTTT. The whole variable domain, remainder taken from reference TRBV5-1 and TRBJ2-3, is KAGVTQTPRYLIKTRGQQVTLSCSPISGHRSVSWYQQTPGQGLQFLFEYFSETQRNKGNFPGRFSGRQFSNSRSEMNVSTLELGDSALYLCASYRATDTQYFGPGTRLTVL.